The 9 T cell receptor beta chains given below trace back to one sample, sequenced in a study of human T cells and chemical hapten exposure. TCRdb reprocessed the RACE reads with MiXCR, giving one entry per CDR3 protein. Among over 75,000 distinct CDR3 sequences listed, approximately 11% were seen once. Time point meaning: patch test 3, about 24 weeks after DPC sensitization. Sample treatment: therapeutic diphenylcyclopropenone sensitization with weekly scalp DPC. Sample: whole blood, taken in connection with sensitization to the hapten diphenylcyclopropenone (DPC). Receptor source: a woman younger than 45 with alopecia areata. Some clones in this sample may be carry-over from other donors' samples.

This clonotype has only a few counts. The rearrangement links TRBV6-5 to TRBJ1-2, with a possible D match to TRBD1 (5 bases). This CDR3 has 15 residues. Germline CDR1 reads MNHEY; CDR2 reads SVGAGI. V was shortened by 6 bases and J by 8 bases, with 22 bases between the two germline ends. CDR3 protein: CASSPQGGGKDGYTF. The CDR3 DNA reads TGTGCCAGCAGCCCTCAGGGCGGCGGAAAGGACGGCTACACCTTC.

The V gene is TRBV6-5, the J gene TRBJ2-3; no definite D call. Germline assignment: CDR1 MNHEY and CDR2 SVGAGI. The length of the CDR3 is 16 residues. Trimming shortened V by 3 bases and J by 0 bases, and 13 bases separated the two germline ends. CDR3 DNA: TGTGCCAGCAGTTATTTGGCCGCAGCTAGCACAGATACGCAGTATTTT. It encodes CASSYLAAASTDTQYF.

This clonotype was detected ten times or more. The genes are TRBV2 and TRBJ2-1; D is undetermined. Trimming took 3 bases from V and 8 from J, leaving 5 bases between them. The CDR3 is 11 amino acids. Germline V gene data show CDR1 as SNHLY and CDR2 as FYNNEI. The CDR3 loop reads CASSDEDEQFF. CDR3 in DNA: TGTGCCAGCAGTGACGAAGATGAGCAGTTCTTC.

This clonotype was counted ten times or more. The V call is TRBV5-6, the J call TRBJ2-1; perhaps D is TRBD1 or TRBD2 (5 bases each). The CDR3 length is 16 residues. Per germline, CDR1 SGHDT and CDR2 YYEEEE. Between the trimmed V and J ends, which lost 2 bases and 3 bases, there was a span of 15 bases. CDR3 nucleotides: TGTGCCAGCAGCTTTGCAGTGGGACGCTTCTACAATGAGCAGTTCTTC. This encodes CASSFAVGRFYNEQFF. The full variable domain, completed using reference TRBV5-6 and TRBJ2-1, is DAGVTQSPTHLIKTRGQQVTLRCSPKSGHDTVSWYQQALGQGPQFIFQYYEEEERQRGNFPDRFSGHQFPNYSSELNVNALLLGDSALYLCASSFAVGRFYNEQFFGPGTRLTVL.

The chain is built from TRBV4-1 and TRBJ1-2, with no clear D. The germline gives CDR1 MGHRA, CDR2 YSYEKL. V was cut by 4 bases and J by 8 bases, with 23 bases left in between. This CDR3 is 16 amino acids long. The CDR3 DNA reads TGCGCCAGCAGCCCCTTACGGGATCCATTTAGAGACGGCTACACCTTC. Amino acid sequence: CASSPLRDPFRDGYTF.

Ten or more counts support this clonotype. This chain uses TRBV5-1 with TRBJ1-2; 7 positions match TRBD1. Germline values: CDR1 SGHRS, CDR2 YFSETQ. Losses at the gene ends were 1 base for V and 2 bases for J; bases not matched to a gene: 5. The CDR3 length is 15 residues. The CDR3 DNA follows: TGCGCCAGCAGCTTGAGAGGGGACAGCAACTATGGCTACACCTTC. It is translated as CASSLRGDSNYGYTF.

This clonotype was found many times. This chain links TRBV7-2 with TRBJ1-4, with TRBD1 identical over 8 bases. The CDR3 sequence is 15 residues long. Germline V CDR1 and CDR2: SGHTA, FQGNSA. V was clipped by 1 base and J by 8 bases; unmatched bases: 6. This chain's CDR3 is CASSLVQGADEKLFF. The CDR3 bases are TGTGCCAGCAGCTTAGTCCAGGGGGCTGACGAAAAACTGTTTTTT. Full variable domain (missing parts from reference TRBV7-2 and TRBJ1-4): GAGVSQSPSNKVTEKGKDVELRCDPISGHTALYWYRQSLGQGLEFLIYFQGNSAPDKSGLPSDRFSAERTGGSVSTLTIQRTQQEDSAVYLCASSLVQGADEKLFFGSGTQLSVL.

This clonotype was recorded a few times. The chain joins TRBV11-3 to TRBJ2-3, with D perhaps given as TRBD1 or TRBD2 (5 bases each). Trimming shortened V by 8 bases and J by 4 bases, and 13 bases separated the two germline ends. The CDR3 runs to 13 residues. CDR1 and CDR2 (germline): SGHNT, YENEEA. The CDR3 loop reads CASRGEGSDTQYF. CDR3 coding DNA: TGTGCCAGCCGCGGCGAGGGGTCAGATACGCAGTATTTT.

This clonotype was counted many times. The rearrangement joins TRBV7-8 to TRBJ1-5, with 8 bases fitting TRBD1. This CDR3 comprises 16 residues. Losses at the gene ends were 3 bases for V and 0 bases for J; bases not matched to a gene: 4. Germline CDR1 reads SGHVS; CDR2 reads FQNEAQ. The CDR3, as DNA: TGTGCCAGCAGCTTTACAGGGGGATATAGCAATCAGCCCCAGCATTTT. Translating it yields CASSFTGGYSNQPQHF. Together with reference TRBV7-8 and TRBJ1-5, the CDR3 gives the full variable domain: GAGVSQSPRYKVAKRGQDVALRCDPISGHVSLFWYQQALGQGPEFLTYFQNEAQLDKSGLPSDRFFAERPEGSVSTLKIQRTQQEDSAVYLCASSFTGGYSNQPQHFGDGTRLSIL.